This paragraph covers one T cell receptor beta chain sequence. Its antigen remains unidentified. This specimen comes from a study of cytomegalovirus exposure and HLA in healthy donors. The CDR3 length is 13 residues. Germline assignment: CDR1 MNHEY and CDR2 SMNVEV (reference sequence). Regarding the study as a whole: Upon later analysis, TCR association rates were observed to vary by HLA locus, being highest for DRB1 and lowest for HLA-C.

PCR involved 60 Vbeta and 13 Jbeta primers. Assay used: immunoSEQ multiplex PCR; TCRdb lists only in-frame clones, some missing. The sample holds fewer than 180,000 clones, about four fifths seen once. The chain recombines TRBV27 with TRBJ2-7; the match to TRBD1 covers 8 bases. The J call may be mistaken, given a closer DNA end match to TRBJ2-1. Sequenced material: PBMCs. This clonotype originated in a man aged 45-65 years in good health and CMV-seropositive. CDR3 nucleotide sequence: TGTGCCAGCAGTTTGTCCAGGGGGCATGAGCAGTTCTTC. Its protein is CASSLSRGHEQFF.